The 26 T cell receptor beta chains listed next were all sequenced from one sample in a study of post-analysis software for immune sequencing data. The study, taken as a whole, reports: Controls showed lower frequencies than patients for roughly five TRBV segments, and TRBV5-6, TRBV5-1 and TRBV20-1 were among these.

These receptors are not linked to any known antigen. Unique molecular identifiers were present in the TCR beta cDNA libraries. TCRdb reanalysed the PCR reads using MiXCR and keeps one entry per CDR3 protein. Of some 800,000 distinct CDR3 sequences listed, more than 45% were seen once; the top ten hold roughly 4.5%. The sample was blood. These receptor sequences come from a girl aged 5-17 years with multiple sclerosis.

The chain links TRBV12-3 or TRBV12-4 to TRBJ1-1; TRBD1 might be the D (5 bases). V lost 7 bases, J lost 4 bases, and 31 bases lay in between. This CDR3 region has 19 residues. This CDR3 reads CASNSPGGQALRSPTEAFF. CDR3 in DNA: TGTGCCAGCAACTCGCCGGGAGGACAAGCCTTGCGATCCCCCACTGAAGCTTTCTTT.

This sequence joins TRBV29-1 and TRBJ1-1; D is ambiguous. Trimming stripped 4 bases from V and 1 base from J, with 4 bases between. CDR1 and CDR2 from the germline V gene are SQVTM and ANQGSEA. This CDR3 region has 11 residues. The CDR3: CSVVKNTEAFF. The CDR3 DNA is TGCAGCGTTGTTAAGAACACTGAAGCTTTCTTT.

CDR3 in amino acids: CASSLAGGLASYNEQFF. In DNA, the CDR3 is TGTGCCAGCAGTTTGGCGGGGGGACTAGCCTCCTACAATGAGCAGTTCTTC. The chain joins TRBV28 to TRBJ2-1; 9 bases are a match to TRBD2. CDR3 length: 17 amino acids. Germline V gene sequence: CDR1 MDHEN, CDR2 SYDVKM. The V and J ends lost 3 bases and 0 bases, in that order; junction bases with no gene match: 6.

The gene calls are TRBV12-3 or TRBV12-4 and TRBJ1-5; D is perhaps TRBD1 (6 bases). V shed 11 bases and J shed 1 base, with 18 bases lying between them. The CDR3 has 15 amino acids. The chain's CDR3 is CASARGQLSNQPQHF. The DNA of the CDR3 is TGTGCCTCCGCCAGGGGTCAATTGAGCAATCAGCCCCAGCATTTT.

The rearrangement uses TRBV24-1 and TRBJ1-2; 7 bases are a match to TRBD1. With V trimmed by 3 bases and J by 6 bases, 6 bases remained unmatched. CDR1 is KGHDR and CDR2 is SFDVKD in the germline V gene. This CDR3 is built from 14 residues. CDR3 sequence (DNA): TGTGCCACCAGTGATGGACAGGCCTTCGATGGCTACACCTTC. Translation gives CATSDGQAFDGYTF.

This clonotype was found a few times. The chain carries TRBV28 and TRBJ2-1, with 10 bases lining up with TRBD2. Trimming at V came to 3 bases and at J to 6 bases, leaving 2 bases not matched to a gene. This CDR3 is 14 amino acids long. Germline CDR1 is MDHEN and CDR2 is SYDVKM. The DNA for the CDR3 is TGTGCCAGCAGTTTTCGACTAGCGGGCAATGAGCAGTTCTTC. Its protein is CASSFRLAGNEQFF.

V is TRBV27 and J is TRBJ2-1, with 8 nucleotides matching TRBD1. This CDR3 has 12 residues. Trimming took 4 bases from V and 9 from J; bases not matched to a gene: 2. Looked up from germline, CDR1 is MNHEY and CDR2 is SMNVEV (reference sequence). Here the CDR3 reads CASSYGTGEQFF. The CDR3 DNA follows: TGTGCCAGCAGTTACGGGACAGGTGAGCAGTTCTTC.

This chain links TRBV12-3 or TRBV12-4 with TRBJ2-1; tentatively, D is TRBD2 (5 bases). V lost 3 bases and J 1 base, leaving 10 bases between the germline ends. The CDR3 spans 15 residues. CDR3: CASSLDLNSYNEQFF. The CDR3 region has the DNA TGTGCCAGCAGTTTGGACTTGAATTCCTACAATGAGCAGTTCTTC.

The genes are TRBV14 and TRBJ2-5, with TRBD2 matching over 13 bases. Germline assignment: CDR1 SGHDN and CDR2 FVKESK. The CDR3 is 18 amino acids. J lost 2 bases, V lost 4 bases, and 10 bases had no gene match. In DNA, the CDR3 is TGTGCCAGCAGCCTGCGACTAGCGGGAGGTATGGGTCAAGAGACCCAGTACTTC. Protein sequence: CASSLRLAGGMGQETQYF.

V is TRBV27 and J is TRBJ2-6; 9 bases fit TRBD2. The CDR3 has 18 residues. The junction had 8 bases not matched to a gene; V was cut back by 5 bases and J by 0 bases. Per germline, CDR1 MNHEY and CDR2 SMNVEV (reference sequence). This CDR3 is CASSTLAGLSSGANVLTF. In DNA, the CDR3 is TGTGCCAGCAGTACCCTAGCGGGGTTGAGCTCTGGGGCCAACGTCCTGACTTTC.

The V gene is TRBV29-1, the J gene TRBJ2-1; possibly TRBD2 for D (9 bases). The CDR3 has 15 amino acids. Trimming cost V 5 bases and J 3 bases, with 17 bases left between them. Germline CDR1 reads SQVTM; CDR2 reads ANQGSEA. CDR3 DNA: TGCAGCGTTCAGGGGGCTAGCGGGATCTACAATGAGCAGTTCTTC. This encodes CSVQGASGIYNEQFF.

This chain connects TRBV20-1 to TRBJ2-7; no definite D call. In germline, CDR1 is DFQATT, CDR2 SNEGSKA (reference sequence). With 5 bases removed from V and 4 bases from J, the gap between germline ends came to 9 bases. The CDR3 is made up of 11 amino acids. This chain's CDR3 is CSADGRYEQYF. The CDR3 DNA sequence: TGCAGTGCTGATGGCAGGTACGAGCAGTACTTC.

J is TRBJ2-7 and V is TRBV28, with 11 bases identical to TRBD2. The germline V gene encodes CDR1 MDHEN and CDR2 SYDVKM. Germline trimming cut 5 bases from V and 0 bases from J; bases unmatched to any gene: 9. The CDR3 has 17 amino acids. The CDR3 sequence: CASSPLLAGGSSYEQYF. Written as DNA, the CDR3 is TGTGCCAGCAGTCCACTCTTAGCGGGAGGGAGCTCCTACGAGCAGTACTTC.

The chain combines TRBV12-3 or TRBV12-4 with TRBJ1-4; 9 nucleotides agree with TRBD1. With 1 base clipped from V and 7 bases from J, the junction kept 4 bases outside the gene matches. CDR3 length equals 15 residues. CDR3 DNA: TGTGCCAGCAGTTTAGGGGGGACAGGGCGTGAAAAACTGTTTTTT. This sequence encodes CASSLGGTGREKLFF.

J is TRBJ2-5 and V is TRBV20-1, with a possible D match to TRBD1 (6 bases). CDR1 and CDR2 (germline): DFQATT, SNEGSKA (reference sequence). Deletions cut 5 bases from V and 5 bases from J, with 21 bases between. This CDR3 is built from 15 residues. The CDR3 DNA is TGCAGTGCTTTGCCCCGGGACAATCGGCGGGAGACCCAGTACTTC. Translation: CSALPRDNRRETQYF.

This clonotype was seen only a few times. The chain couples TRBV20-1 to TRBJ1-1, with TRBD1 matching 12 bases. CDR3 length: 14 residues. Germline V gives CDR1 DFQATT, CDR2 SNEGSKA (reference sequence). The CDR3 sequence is CVARDRGQGTEAFF. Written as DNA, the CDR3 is TGCGTAGCCCGGGACAGGGGGCAGGGCACTGAAGCTTTCTTT.

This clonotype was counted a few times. The CDR3 nucleotides read TGCGCCAGCAGCTTGGGACAGATTTTGACCTACGAGCAGTACTTC. This sequence encodes CASSLGQILTYEQYF. The chain recombines TRBV5-1 with TRBJ2-7; the D gene is possibly TRBD1 (5 bases). The length of the CDR3 is 15 residues. V lost 0 bases and J lost 2, with 12 bases in between. Germline V CDR1 and CDR2: SGHRS, YFSETQ.

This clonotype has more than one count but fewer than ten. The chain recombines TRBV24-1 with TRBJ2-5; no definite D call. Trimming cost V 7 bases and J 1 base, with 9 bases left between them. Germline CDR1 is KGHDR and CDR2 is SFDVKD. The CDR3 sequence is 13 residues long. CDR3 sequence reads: CATSVGFQETQYF. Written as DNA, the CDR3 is TGTGCCACCAGCGTGGGGTTCCAAGAGACCCAGTACTTC.

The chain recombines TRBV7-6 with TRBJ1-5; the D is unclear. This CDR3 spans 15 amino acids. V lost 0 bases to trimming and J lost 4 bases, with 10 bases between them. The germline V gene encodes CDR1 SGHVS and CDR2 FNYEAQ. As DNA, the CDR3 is TGTGCCAGCAGCTTAGCGATAGGCGGTAATCAGCCCCAGCATTTT. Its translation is CASSLAIGGNQPQHF. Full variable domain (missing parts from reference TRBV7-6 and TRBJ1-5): GAGVSQSPRYKVTKRGQDVALRCDPISGHVSLYWYRQALGQGPEFLTYFNYEAQQDKSGLPNDRFSAERPEGSISTLTIQRTEQRDSAMYRCASSLAIGGNQPQHFGDGTRLSIL.

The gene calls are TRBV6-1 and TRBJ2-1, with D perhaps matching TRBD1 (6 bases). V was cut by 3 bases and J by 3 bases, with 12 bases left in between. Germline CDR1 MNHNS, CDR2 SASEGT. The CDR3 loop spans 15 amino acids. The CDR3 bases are TGTGCCAGCAGTGACGGCAGGGACATCTACAATGAGCAGTTCTTC. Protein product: CASSDGRDIYNEQFF.

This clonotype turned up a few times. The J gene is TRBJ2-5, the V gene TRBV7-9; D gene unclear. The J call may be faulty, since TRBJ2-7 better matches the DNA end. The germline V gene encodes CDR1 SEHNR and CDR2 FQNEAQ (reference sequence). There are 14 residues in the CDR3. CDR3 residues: CASSQTFLGYEQYF. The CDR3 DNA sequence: TGTGCCAGCAGTCAGACTTTTCTGGGCTACGAGCAGTACTTC.

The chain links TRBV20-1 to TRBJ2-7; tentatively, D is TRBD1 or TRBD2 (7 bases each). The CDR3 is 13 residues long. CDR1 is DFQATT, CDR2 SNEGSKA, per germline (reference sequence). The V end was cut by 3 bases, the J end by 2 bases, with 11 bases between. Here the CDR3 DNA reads TGCAGTGCTAGCCAGGGGGGGACCTACGAGCAGTACTTC. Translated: CSASQGGTYEQYF.

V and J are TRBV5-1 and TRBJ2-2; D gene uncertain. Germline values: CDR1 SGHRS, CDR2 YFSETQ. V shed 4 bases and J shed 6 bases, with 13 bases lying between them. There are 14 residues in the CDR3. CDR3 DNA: TGCGCCAGCAGCCTGACCTTGGGCGCCGGGGAGCTGTTTTTT. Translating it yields CASSLTLGAGELFF.

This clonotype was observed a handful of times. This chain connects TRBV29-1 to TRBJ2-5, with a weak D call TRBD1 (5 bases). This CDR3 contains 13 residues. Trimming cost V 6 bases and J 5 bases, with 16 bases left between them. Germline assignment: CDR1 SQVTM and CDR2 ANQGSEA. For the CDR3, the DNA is TGCAGCGTCTGGACACCCCCCGACGAGACCCAGTACTTC. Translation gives CSVWTPPDETQYF.

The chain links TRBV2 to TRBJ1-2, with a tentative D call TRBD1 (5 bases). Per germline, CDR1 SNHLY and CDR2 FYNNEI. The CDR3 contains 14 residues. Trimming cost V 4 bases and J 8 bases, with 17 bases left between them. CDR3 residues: CASSVGTELRGYTF. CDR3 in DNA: TGTGCCAGCAGTGTGGGGACCGAGTTACGAGGCTACACCTTC. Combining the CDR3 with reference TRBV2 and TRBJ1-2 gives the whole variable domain EPEVTQTPSHQVTQMGQEVILRCVPISNHLYFYWYRQILGQKVEFLVSFYNNEISEKSEIFDDQFSVERPDGSNFTLKIRSTKLEDSAMYFCASSVGTELRGYTFGSGTRLTVV.

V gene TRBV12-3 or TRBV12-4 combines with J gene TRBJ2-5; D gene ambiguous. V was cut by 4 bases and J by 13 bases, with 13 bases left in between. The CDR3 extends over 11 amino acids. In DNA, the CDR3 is TGTGCCAGCAGTTACCCGCGGTGTAGGTACTTC. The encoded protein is CASSYPRCRYF.